One sample yielded the 26 T cell receptor beta chains listed below, sequenced in a study of control samples from healthy donors and cancer patients (dated by TCRdb to about 2020). The library was generated by the immunoSEQ multiplex PCR assay. In its TCRdb copy, this immuneACCESS table keeps in-frame sequences only and misses some clones. Where compared with another copy, unresolved V genes explain less than half of these, and the others have no known cause. Across this sample there are 250,000 to 300,000 clones, with more than 65% seen only once. Of the sample, less than 15% is held by the ten largest clones. Sequenced input: PBMCs. Receptors were obtained from a woman aged 55-70 years with lung cancer.

The chain uses TRBV28 and TRBJ1-6; the match to TRBD1 covers 12 bases. Germline loops: CDR1 MDHEN, CDR2 SYDVKM. J lost 6 bases, V lost 6 bases, and 6 bases had no gene match. CDR3 length equals 16 residues. Written as DNA, the CDR3 is TGTGCCAGCAGACCGCCGGGACAGGGGGCTAATTCACCCCTCCACTTT. Amino acids: CASRPPGQGANSPLHF. Full variable domain (remainder filled in from reference TRBV28 and TRBJ1-6): DVKVTQSSRYLVKRTGEKVFLECVQDMDHENMFWYRQDPGLGLRLIYFSYDVKMKEKGDIPEGYSVSREKKERFSLILESASTNQTSMYLCASRPPGQGANSPLHFGNGTRLTVT.

V gene TRBV6-1 combines with J gene TRBJ2-7; perhaps TRBD2 as D (6 bases). V was cut by 2 bases and J by 0 bases, with 14 bases left in between. The CDR3 loop spans 16 amino acids. Germline V gene data show CDR1 as MNHNS and CDR2 as SASEGT. The DNA for the CDR3 is TGTGCCAGCAGTGAATTCGGGACTTCCAGCTCCTACGAGCAGTACTTC. It is translated as CASSEFGTSSSYEQYF.

The chain couples TRBV9 to TRBJ1-5; 9 bases map to TRBD1. Trimming cost V 3 bases and J 7 bases; bases outside gene matches: 5. Per germline, CDR1 SGDLS and CDR2 YYNGEE. The CDR3 sequence is 14 residues long. The CDR3 sequence is CASSADRGNQPQHF. Written as DNA, the CDR3 is TGTGCCAGCAGCGCGGACAGGGGAAACCAGCCCCAGCATTTT.

The genes are TRBV2 and TRBJ1-5; 7 bases line up with TRBD1. The CDR3 loop spans 13 amino acids. Germline lookup yields CDR1 SNHLY and CDR2 FYNNEI. Germline trimming cut 6 bases from V and 5 bases from J; bases unmatched to any gene: 4. The CDR3 coding sequence is TGTGCCAGCAGCGTACAGGGGCATCAGCCCCAGCATTTT. Amino acid sequence: CASSVQGHQPQHF. The full variable domain, completed using reference TRBV2 and TRBJ1-5, is EPEVTQTPSHQVTQMGQEVILRCVPISNHLYFYWYRQILGQKVEFLVSFYNNEISEKSEIFDDQFSVERPDGSNFTLKIRSTKLEDSAMYFCASSVQGHQPQHFGDGTRLSIL.

The chain carries TRBV30 and TRBJ2-7, with 9 bases aligning to TRBD2. The CDR3 has 16 amino acids. Germline V gene sequence: CDR1 GTSNPN, CDR2 SVGIG (reference sequence). With 4 bases clipped from V and 1 base from J, the junction kept 11 bases outside the gene matches. CDR3 region: CAWTHEWLAGSYEQYF. The CDR3 nucleotides are TGTGCCTGGACCCACGAATGGCTAGCGGGGTCCTACGAGCAGTACTTC.

The chain links TRBV24-1 to TRBJ1-5; D is possibly TRBD1 (6 bases). The V end was cut by 7 bases, the J end by 3 bases, with 33 bases between. Germline values: CDR1 KGHDR, CDR2 SFDVKD. The CDR3 covers 21 residues. CDR3 amino acids: CATSIQTGGSSDPSSNQPQHF. The CDR3 nucleotides are TGTGCCACCAGCATACAGACAGGCGGCTCTAGCGACCCCTCTTCCAATCAGCCCCAGCATTTT.

The CDR3 region has the DNA TGTGCCTGGAGTGTAAGTTTGCTGGTCGCTGAAGCTTTCTTT. Protein sequence: CAWSVSLLVAEAFF. This sequence joins TRBV30 and TRBJ1-1; D is unclear. The germline gives CDR1 GTSNPN, CDR2 SVGIG (reference sequence). The CDR3 has 14 amino acids. Trimming stripped 0 bases from V and 6 bases from J, with 14 bases between.

This clone was detected only once. This sequence joins TRBV19 and TRBJ2-2, with D perhaps matching TRBD1 (5 bases). The CDR3 loop spans 16 amino acids. Germline CDR1 reads LNHDA; CDR2 reads SQIVND (reference sequence). Trimming cost V 8 bases and J 3 bases, with 19 bases left between them. The CDR3 bases are TGTGCCAGTTCCCCATGGGGCAGTTGGGACACCGGGGAGCTGTTTTTT. Protein sequence: CASSPWGSWDTGELFF.

V gene TRBV5-1 combines with J gene TRBJ1-6; a weak D match, TRBD1 (6 bases). Trimming pared 4 bases from V and 8 bases from J, leaving 16 bases between. This CDR3 has 15 residues. Looked up from germline, CDR1 is SGHRS and CDR2 is YFSETQ. CDR3 amino acids: CASSPGGQGDSPLHF. The CDR3 DNA sequence: TGCGCCAGCAGCCCTGGGGGCCAAGGGGATTCACCCCTCCACTTT.

A remark on this clone: A read error may produce the germline difference seen at one junction end. The chain recombines TRBV6-6 with TRBJ1-4; TRBD1 matches at 10 bases. Germline CDR1 is MNHNY and CDR2 is SVGAGI (reference sequence). The CDR3 sequence is 11 residues long. The CDR3 nucleotides read TGTGCCAGCACCGACGACAGGGGGCTTCTTTTT. The encoded protein is CASTDDRGLLF.

The CDR3 DNA sequence: TGTGCCAGCTCACCTACTGTCTCTGGGGAGCCCCAGCATTTT. Its protein product is CASSPTVSGEPQHF. The chain joins TRBV18 to TRBJ1-5, with D unresolved. Trimming removed 3 bases at V and 8 bases at J, with 14 bases between. Germline CDR1 is KGHSH and CDR2 is LQKENI. The length of the CDR3 is 14 residues.

V is TRBV19 and J is TRBJ2-1; 15 bases line up with TRBD2. The CDR3 is 18 amino acids. V shed 3 bases, J shed 7 bases, and the junction held 10 bases outside the gene matches. Germline V CDR1 and CDR2: LNHDA, SQIVND (reference sequence). The CDR3 protein is CASSIGMGTSGGTNEQFF. DNA of the CDR3: TGTGCCAGTAGTATTGGCATGGGGACTAGCGGGGGGACGAATGAGCAGTTCTTC.

This rearrangement joins TRBV2 to TRBJ1-4, with D uncertain. V was cut by 6 bases and J by 5 bases, with 19 bases left in between. There are 16 residues in the CDR3. Germline loops: CDR1 SNHLY, CDR2 FYNNEI. The CDR3 is CASSGDRALGNEKLFF. The DNA for the CDR3 is TGTGCCAGCAGCGGTGATAGGGCTCTAGGGAATGAAAAACTGTTTTTT.

V gene TRBV9 combines with J gene TRBJ1-2, with D possibly matching TRBD1 (5 bases). The germline V gene encodes CDR1 SGDLS and CDR2 YYNGEE. V shed 3 bases and J shed 0 bases, with 15 bases lying between them. CDR3 size: 16 residues. CDR3 sequence: CASSASLGTSNYGYTF. The DNA of the CDR3 is TGTGCCAGCAGCGCCTCTTTGGGGACCTCTAACTATGGCTACACCTTC.

This clone was recorded once. This chain connects TRBV28 to TRBJ1-2, with D possibly being TRBD1 (5 bases). Germline assignment: CDR1 MDHEN and CDR2 SYDVKM. V lost 6 bases and J 0 bases, leaving 14 bases between the germline ends. This CDR3 is built from 15 residues. The CDR3 nucleotides are TGTGCCAGCAGCCCTCCGGGGGGATCTAACTATGGCTACACCTTC. This translates into CASSPPGGSNYGYTF.

V and J are TRBV24-1 and TRBJ2-5, with 8 bases identical to TRBD2. CDR3 length: 13 residues. The germline gives CDR1 KGHDR, CDR2 SFDVKD. V trimming: 12 bases; J trimming: 3 bases; junction bases outside the gene matches: 8. In DNA, the CDR3 is TGTGCCTCTTCGGGGGGGGGCGAAGAGACCCAGTACTTC. Protein sequence: CASSGGGEETQYF.

The chain employs TRBV15 and TRBJ1-4, with D hard to call. The CDR3 extends over 14 amino acids. Germline lookup yields CDR1 LNHNV and CDR2 YYDKDF (reference sequence). V shed 4 bases and J shed 6 bases, with 12 bases lying between them. The CDR3 here is CATSTYQRDEKLFF. In DNA form, the CDR3 reads TGTGCCACCAGCACCTATCAGCGGGATGAAAAACTGTTTTTT.

This rearrangement joins TRBV20-1 to TRBJ2-7, with no clear D. V was trimmed by 2 bases and J by 4 bases, leaving 6 bases between them. The germline gives CDR1 DFQATT, CDR2 SNEGSKA (reference sequence). The CDR3 extends over 11 amino acids. CDR3 sequence reads: CSARPVYEQYF. The CDR3 nucleotides are TGCAGTGCTAGACCGGTTTACGAGCAGTACTTC.

The V call is TRBV20-1, the J call TRBJ1-1, with D hard to call. Germline CDR1 reads DFQATT; CDR2 reads SNEGSKA (reference sequence). The CDR3 is 11 residues long. Between the trimmed V and J ends, which lost 7 bases and 4 bases, there was a span of 10 bases. The CDR3 is CSVSSATEAFF. CDR3 bases: TGCAGTGTCTCTTCAGCCACTGAAGCTTTCTTT.

This rearrangement joins TRBV6-5 to TRBJ2-3, with 13 bases fitting TRBD2. V lost 6 bases, J lost 5 bases, and 2 bases stayed unmatched. CDR3 size: 14 residues. Germline CDR1 MNHEY, CDR2 SVGAGI. The CDR3 DNA sequence: TGTGCCAGCAGACTAGCGGGAGGGTTAGATACGCAGTATTTT. Its protein is CASRLAGGLDTQYF.

The CDR3 sequence: CASRRPGDGETQYF. DNA of the CDR3: TGTGCCAGCAGGCGACCAGGGGATGGGGAGACCCAGTACTTC. This chain links TRBV3-1 (or the pseudogene TRBV3-2) with TRBJ2-5, with a weak D call TRBD1 (6 bases). CDR1 LGHDT and CDR2 YNNKEL come from the germline V gene (reference sequence). Trimming took off 6 bases at V and 5 bases at J, with 16 bases between the two ends. This CDR3 comprises 14 residues.

This clone was seen a few times. The rearrangement links TRBV18 to TRBJ2-1; a weak D match, TRBD2 (6 bases). V was pared by 1 base and J by 2 bases, with 12 bases between. CDR1 KGHSH and CDR2 LQKENI come from the germline V gene. The CDR3 extends over 16 amino acids. The CDR3, as DNA: TGTGCCAGCTCACCACTAGCGGAGGGCGCCTACAATGAGCAGTTCTTC. Its protein is CASSPLAEGAYNEQFF.

The genes are TRBV5-1 and TRBJ2-1, with D perhaps matching TRBD1 (5 bases). Germline V gene sequence: CDR1 SGHRS, CDR2 YFSETQ. The CDR3 runs 12 residues. V was shortened by 3 bases and J by 7 bases, with 8 bases between the two germline ends. CDR3 DNA sequence: TGCGCCAGCAGCTGGGGCGGAAATGAGCAGTTCTTC. As protein: CASSWGGNEQFF.

The rearrangement uses TRBV6-5 and TRBJ1-5; weak D call: TRBD1 (5 bases). The germline V gene has CDR1 MNHEY and CDR2 SVGAGI. The CDR3 extends over 15 amino acids. V was pared by 6 bases and J by 1 base, with 13 bases between. The CDR3 protein is CASSRGGDSNQPQHF. Here the CDR3 DNA reads TGTGCCAGCAGCCGGGGAGGGGACAGCAATCAGCCCCAGCATTTT.

The chain employs TRBV5-1 and TRBJ2-1; D is perhaps TRBD2 (5 bases). Germline CDR1 and CDR2: SGHRS and YFSETQ. The CDR3 totals 15 residues. V lost 2 bases to trimming and J lost 5 bases, with 14 bases between them. CDR3 in amino acids: CASSLGLQPHNEQFF. DNA of the CDR3: TGCGCCAGCAGCTTAGGACTCCAGCCCCACAATGAGCAGTTCTTC.

As for this clone: One end of the junction is discordant with germline, which a read error may explain. This rearrangement joins TRBV7-9 to TRBJ2-1; D remains unclear. The CDR3 has 12 residues. Looked up from germline, CDR1 is SEHNR and CDR2 is FQNEAQ (reference sequence). CDR3 DNA sequence: TGTGCCAGCAGCTTCTCCCACAATGAGCAGTTCTTC. Translated, it gives CASSFSHNEQFF.